This TCR beta chain was identified in a study of identical twins. The cDNA had a unique molecular identifier and a template-switch universal primer site. TCRdb reanalysed the 5' RACE reads using MiXCR and keeps one entry per CDR3 protein. The sample shows about 240,000 distinct CDR3 sequences, about 13% of them seen only once. These same records also appear under a second study, on yellow fever vaccine responses in identical twins.

The sequenced sample was memory (CD45RO+) T cells sorted from blood. The sequence was collected from a woman aged 18-30 years in good health.

In DNA, the CDR3 is TGTGCCAGCAGCCAAAGACTAGCGGGAGGGTCTAGCTCCTACAATGAGCAGTTCTTC. Translation gives CASSQRLAGGSSSYNEQFF. J is TRBJ2-1 and V is TRBV11-2; 14 positions agree with TRBD2. V lost 5 bases, J lost 0 bases, and 9 bases stayed unmatched. This CDR3 is 19 amino acids long. Germline loops: CDR1 SGHAT, CDR2 FQNNGV.